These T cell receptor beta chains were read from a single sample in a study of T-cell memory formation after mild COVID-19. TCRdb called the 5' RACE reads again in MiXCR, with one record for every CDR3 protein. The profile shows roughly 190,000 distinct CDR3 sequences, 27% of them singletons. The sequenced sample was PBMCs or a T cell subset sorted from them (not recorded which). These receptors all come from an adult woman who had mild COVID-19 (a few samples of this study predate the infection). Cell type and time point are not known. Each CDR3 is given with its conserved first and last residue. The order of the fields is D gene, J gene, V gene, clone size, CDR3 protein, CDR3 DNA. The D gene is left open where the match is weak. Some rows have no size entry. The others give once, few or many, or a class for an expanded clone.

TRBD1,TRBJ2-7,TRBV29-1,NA,CSVGGTGRRDEQYF,TGCAGCGTTGGGGGGACAGGGCGTCGGGACGAGCAGTACTTC
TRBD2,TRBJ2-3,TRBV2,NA,CASSVGTRGDTQYF,TGTGCCAGCAGTGTCGGGACTAGGGGTGATACGCAGTATTTT
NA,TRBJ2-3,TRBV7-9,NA,CASSLTSIGTDTQYF,TGTGCCAGCAGCTTAACCTCAATAGGGACAGATACGCAGTATTTT
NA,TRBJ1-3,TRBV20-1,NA,CSARIGGPRGNTIYF,TGCAGTGCTAGAATTGGGGGCCCCAGGGGAAACACCATATATTTT
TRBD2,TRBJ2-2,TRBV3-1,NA,CASSQGGLAAGELFF,TGTGCCAGCAGCCAAGGAGGACTAGCCGCCGGGGAGCTGTTTTTT
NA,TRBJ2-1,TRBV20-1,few,CSARDAAWAGEGNEQFF,TGCAGTGCTAGAGATGCGGCTTGGGCAGGGGAGGGAAATGAGCAGTTCTTC
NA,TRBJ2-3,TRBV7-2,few,CASSSTGTRSTDTQYF,TGTGCCAGCAGCTCTACAGGGACACGAAGCACAGATACGCAGTATTTT
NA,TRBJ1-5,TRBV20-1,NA,CSARDIDRVDQPQHF,TGCAGTGCTAGAGATATAGACAGAGTGGATCAGCCCCAGCATTTT
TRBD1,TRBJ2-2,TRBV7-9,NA,CASSPIVTGVTGELFF,TGTGCCAGCAGCCCAATTGTGACAGGGGTTACCGGGGAGCTGTTTTTT
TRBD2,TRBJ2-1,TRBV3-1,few,CASSRPGLANNEQFF,TGTGCCAGCAGCCGGCCGGGACTAGCGAACAATGAGCAGTTCTTC
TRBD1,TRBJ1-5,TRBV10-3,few,CAIRSDRNFNQPQHF,TGTGCCATCAGATCGGACAGGAACTTTAATCAGCCCCAGCATTTT
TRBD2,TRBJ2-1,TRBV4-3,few,CASSPGTSGYYNEQFF,TGCGCCAGCAGCCCTGGGACTAGCGGATACTACAATGAGCAGTTCTTC
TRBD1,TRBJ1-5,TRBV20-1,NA,CSARRGQGGQPQHF,TGCAGTGCTAGGAGAGGACAGGGTGGCCAGCCCCAGCATTTT
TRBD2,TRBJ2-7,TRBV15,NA,CATSRADRFKTGLALPEQYF,TGTGCCACCAGCAGAGCGGATCGCTTCAAGACGGGACTAGCTCTCCCCGAGCAGTACTTC
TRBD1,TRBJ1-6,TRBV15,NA,CATSDRDRGSPLHF,TGTGCCACCAGCGACCGGGACAGGGGGTCACCCCTCCACTTT
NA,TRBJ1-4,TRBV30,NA,CACRGATNEKLFF,TGTGCCTGCCGGGGGGCAACTAATGAAAAACTGTTTTTT
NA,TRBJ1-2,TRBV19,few,CASSMPPHRSGYTF,TGTGCCAGTAGTATGCCTCCCCACAGGAGTGGCTACACCTTC
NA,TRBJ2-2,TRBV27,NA,CASSLWRGGELFF,TGTGCCAGCAGTTTATGGCGGGGCGGGGAGCTGTTTTTT
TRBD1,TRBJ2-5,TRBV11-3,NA,CASSLTGFQETQYF,TGTGCCAGCAGCTTGACAGGGTTCCAGGAGACCCAGTACTTC
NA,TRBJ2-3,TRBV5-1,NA,CASSLGRDSQYF,TGCGCCAGCAGCTTGGGCCGGGACTCCCAGTATTTT
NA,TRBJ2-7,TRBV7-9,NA,CASSPHRQAVYEQYF,TGTGCCAGCAGCCCGCATAGACAGGCGGTCTACGAGCAGTACTTC
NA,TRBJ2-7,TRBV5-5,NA,CASSPRYTSTMDYEQYF,TGTGCCAGCAGCCCGCGTTATACCAGCACAATGGACTACGAGCAGTACTTC
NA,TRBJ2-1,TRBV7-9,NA,CASSPHYGNEQFF,TGTGCCAGCAGCCCTCATTACGGAAATGAGCAGTTCTTC
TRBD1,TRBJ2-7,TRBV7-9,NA,CASSSRDRAYEQYF,TGTGCCAGCAGCTCGCGGGACAGGGCCTACGAGCAGTACTTC
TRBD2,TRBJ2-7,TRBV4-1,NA,CASSQESSGGAYEQYF,TGCGCCAGCAGCCAAGAGAGTAGCGGGGGGGCCTACGAGCAGTACTTC
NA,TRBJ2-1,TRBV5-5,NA,CASSSPTGGSYNEQFF,TGTGCCAGCAGCTCCCCGACAGGAGGGTCCTACAATGAGCAGTTCTTC
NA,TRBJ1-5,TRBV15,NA,CATSREGTYNQPQHF,TGTGCCACCAGCAGAGAAGGGACATATAATCAGCCCCAGCATTTT
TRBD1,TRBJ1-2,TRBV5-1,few,CASSLRSGGGYGYTF,TGCGCCAGCAGCTTACGGTCAGGGGGCGGCTATGGCTACACCTTC
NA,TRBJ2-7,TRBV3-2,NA,CASSLRLAGDYEQYF,TGTGCCAGCAGCCTAAGACTAGCGGGGGACTACGAGCAGTACTTC
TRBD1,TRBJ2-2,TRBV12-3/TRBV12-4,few,CASSKQGANTGELFF,TGTGCCAGCAGTAAACAGGGGGCGAACACCGGGGAGCTGTTTTTT